This T cell receptor (beta chain) comes out of a study of response to subunit inactivated influenza vaccine. Via MiXCR, TCRdb re-called the RT-PCR reads, giving one row per CDR3 protein. The sample yields about 160,000 distinct CDR3 sequences, about a tenth seen once. This CDR3 region has 12 residues. Germline V gene sequence: CDR1 DFQATT, CDR2 SNEGSKA (reference sequence). Trimming removed 7 bases at V and 7 bases at J, with 15 bases between. As regards this clonotype: It may be a read error: a sequence one base away is much more abundant.

The material was non-naive T cells sorted from PBMCs, obtained roughly 45 days after vaccination. This TCR came from a man between 45 and 60 years old who received an inactivated influenza vaccine. The genes are TRBV20-1 and TRBJ2-3; the D is unclear. CDR3 coding DNA: TGCAGTGTCTCCCGTCAGCCTAATACGCAGTATTTT. It yields the protein CSVSRQPNTQYF.